Listed here are 16 T cell receptor beta chains from one sample, sequenced in a study of T cell repertoires in cytomegalovirus infection. These receptors have no identified antigens. One entry per CDR3 protein results from TCRdb running MiXCR on the reads. The repertoire holds some 700,000 distinct CDR3 sequences, with roughly 36% as singletons. The source was cultured PBMCs, collected from culture after CMV antigen stimulation. These receptors all come from a human donor in good health (CMV status not recorded). Some clones in this sample may be carry-over from other donors' samples.

This clonotype was seen many times. The chain joins TRBV7-8 to TRBJ2-3, with D possibly being TRBD2 (6 bases). V lost 0 bases, J lost 4 bases, and 11 bases lay in between. Germline lookup yields CDR1 SGHVS and CDR2 FQNEAQ. The CDR3 contains 15 residues. The CDR3 DNA sequence: TGTGCCAGCAGCTTAGCGGCCGGGGGATCAGATACGCAGTATTTT. It translates to CASSLAAGGSDTQYF.

This clonotype was observed many times. V is TRBV7-2 and J is TRBJ1-4; D is uncertain. V lost 2 bases to trimming and J lost 8 bases, with 12 bases between them. The germline V gene has CDR1 SGHTA and CDR2 FQGNSA. This CDR3 spans 14 amino acids. The CDR3 coding sequence is TGTGCCAGCAGCTTACTTTCGAGCGCCGAAAAACTGTTTTTT. Encoded protein: CASSLLSSAEKLFF.

In its sample, this clonotype was seen a few times. This chain joins TRBV4-2 and TRBJ2-4; weak D call: TRBD2 (7 bases). Trimming removed 2 bases from V and 1 base from J, with 12 bases in between. Germline V gives CDR1 LGHNA, CDR2 YNFKEQ. The CDR3 is 16 residues long. Here the CDR3 DNA reads TGTGCCAGCAGCCAATGGAGGGGGGGGGCCAAAAACATTCAGTACTTC. This encodes CASSQWRGGAKNIQYF.

The table lists this clonotype with a count of one. The rearrangement uses TRBV28 and TRBJ2-1; D perhaps matches TRBD1 (5 bases). Trimming took 6 bases from V and 1 from J, leaving 10 bases between them. Germline CDR1 and CDR2: MDHEN and SYDVKM. This CDR3 has 14 residues. CDR3 sequence: CASRSDRSYNEQFF. The CDR3 coding sequence is TGTGCCAGCAGATCCGACAGATCCTACAATGAGCAGTTCTTC.

The rearrangement links TRBV4-1 to TRBJ1-1; 7 bases are shared with TRBD1. Germline V gene sequence: CDR1 MGHRA, CDR2 YSYEKL. Trimming at V came to 0 bases and at J to 8 bases, leaving 6 bases not matched to a gene. The CDR3 runs to 14 residues. CDR3 sequence: CASSQDWDSWEAFF. The CDR3 nucleotides read TGCGCCAGCAGCCAAGATTGGGACAGTTGGGAAGCTTTCTTT.

The chain combines TRBV2 with TRBJ2-7, with a possible D match to TRBD1 (5 bases). V gave up 6 bases and J gave up 3 bases, with 21 bases separating them. The length of the CDR3 is 16 residues. CDR1 is SNHLY and CDR2 is FYNNEI in the germline V gene. The chain's CDR3 is CASSVLRADGNYEQYF. The DNA of the CDR3 is TGTGCCAGCAGCGTGCTCAGGGCAGACGGAAACTACGAGCAGTACTTC.

This chain connects TRBV20-1 to TRBJ1-2; D gene unclear. Germline values: CDR1 DFQATT, CDR2 SNEGSKA (reference sequence). The V end lost 0 bases, the J end lost 6 bases, and 26 bases lay between the germline ends. The CDR3 loop spans 18 amino acids. CDR3 nucleotides: TGCAGTGCTAGAGATCACCCTCTCGGCAGCCCCATCAAAGATGGCTACACCTTC. This gives the protein CSARDHPLGSPIKDGYTF.

This chain links TRBV29-1 with TRBJ2-5, with 7 bases lining up with TRBD1. This CDR3 has 12 residues. J was trimmed by 9 bases and V by 0 bases; bases with no gene match: 4. In germline, CDR1 is SQVTM, CDR2 ANQGSEA. The CDR3 nucleotides are TGCAGCGTTGAAGACCTTGGACAGGCCCAGTACTTC. Amino acids: CSVEDLGQAQYF.

This clonotype was counted ten times or more. The chain links TRBV7-2 to TRBJ2-1; 7 positions agree with TRBD2. Unmatched junction bases numbered 4, after V lost 3 bases and J lost 2 bases. Germline V CDR1 and CDR2: SGHTA, FQGNSA. The CDR3 runs 15 residues. The CDR3 loop is CASSLTSRPYNEQFF. CDR3 nucleotides: TGTGCCAGCAGCTTGACTAGCCGGCCCTACAATGAGCAGTTCTTC.

This clonotype was seen a few times. V is TRBV12-3 or TRBV12-4 and J is TRBJ2-7, with 8 nucleotides matching TRBD1. The CDR3 is made up of 14 amino acids. V was pared by 6 bases and J by 2 bases, with 6 bases of the junction left unmatched. CDR3 in amino acids: CASRPDRGPYEQYF. In nucleotides, the CDR3 is TGTGCCAGCAGGCCAGACAGGGGCCCCTACGAGCAGTACTTC.

This chain links TRBV7-8 with TRBJ1-2; 12 nucleotides align to TRBD1. The J segment lost 4 bases and the V segment lost 5 bases, leaving 5 bases of the junction unmatched. Germline CDR1 and CDR2: SGHVS and FQNEAQ. The CDR3 covers 15 residues. In DNA form, the CDR3 reads TGTGCCAGCAGCATAGGGACAGGGGGCGGCTATGGCTACACCTTC. Translation: CASSIGTGGGYGYTF.

The chain carries TRBV7-9 and TRBJ2-1; 16 nucleotides agree with TRBD2. Germline V gives CDR1 SEHNR, CDR2 FQNEAQ (reference sequence). With 0 bases clipped from V and 7 bases from J, the junction kept 9 bases outside the gene matches. The CDR3 is made up of 19 amino acids. CDR3 DNA: TGTGCCAGCAGCTTAGCGCTCTCGGGGACTAGCGGGAGGGGGAATGAGCAGTTCTTC. Its translation: CASSLALSGTSGRGNEQFF.

The J gene is TRBJ1-2, the V gene TRBV2, with D possibly matching TRBD1 (6 bases). This CDR3 is built from 15 residues. Between the trimmed V and J ends, which lost 8 bases and 4 bases, there was a span of 20 bases. Germline V gives CDR1 SNHLY, CDR2 FYNNEI. Written as DNA, the CDR3 is TGTGCCAGCGGGAGTTATGGGGGGCTCCGCTATGGCTACACCTTC. Its protein product is CASGSYGGLRYGYTF.

The J gene is TRBJ1-2, the V gene TRBV24-1, with unresolved D. The germline gives CDR1 KGHDR, CDR2 SFDVKD. V was trimmed by 4 bases and J by 8 bases, leaving 13 bases between them. The CDR3 contains 13 residues. The CDR3 sequence: CATSDTGVMGYTF. CDR3 nucleotide sequence: TGTGCCACCAGTGACACGGGAGTTATGGGCTACACCTTC.

V gene TRBV7-6 combines with J gene TRBJ2-1, with D tentatively TRBD1 or TRBD2 (6 bases each). Per the germline V gene, CDR1 is SGHVS and CDR2 is FNYEAQ. Trimming removed 5 bases at V and 4 bases at J, with 18 bases between. The CDR3 contains 16 residues. DNA of the CDR3: TGTGCCAGCAGCACACTAGTCGGGGGCCGGTACAATGAGCAGTTCTTC. This codes for CASSTLVGGRYNEQFF.

A remark on this clonotype: Compared with germline, one end of the junction differs, possibly owing to a read error. V usage is TRBV7-6 and J usage is TRBJ1-3; D not resolved. There are 15 residues in the CDR3. CDR1 and CDR2 from the germline V gene are SGHVS and FNYEAQ. Here the CDR3 reads CASSLAVSPGATTYF. DNA for the CDR3: TGTGCCAGCAGCTTAGCCGTCAGCCCCGGCGCCACCACATATTTT.